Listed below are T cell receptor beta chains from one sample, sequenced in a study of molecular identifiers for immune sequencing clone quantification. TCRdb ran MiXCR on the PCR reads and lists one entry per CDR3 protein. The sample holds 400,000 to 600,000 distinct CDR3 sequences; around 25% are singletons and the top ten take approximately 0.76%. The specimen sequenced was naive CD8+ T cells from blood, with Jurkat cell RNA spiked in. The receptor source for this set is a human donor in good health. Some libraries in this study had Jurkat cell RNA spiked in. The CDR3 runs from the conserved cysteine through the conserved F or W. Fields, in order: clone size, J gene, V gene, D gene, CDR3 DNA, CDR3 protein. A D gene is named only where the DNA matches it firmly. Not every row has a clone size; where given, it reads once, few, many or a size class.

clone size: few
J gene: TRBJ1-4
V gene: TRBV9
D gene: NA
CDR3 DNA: TGTGCCAGCAGCTTCCTGGACAGCAATGAAAAACTGTTTTTT
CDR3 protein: CASSFLDSNEKLFF

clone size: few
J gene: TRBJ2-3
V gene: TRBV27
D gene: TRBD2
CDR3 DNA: TGTGCCAGCAGGCCACTAAACGCGGGGGATTACACAGATACGCAGTATTTT
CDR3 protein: CASRPLNAGDYTDTQYF

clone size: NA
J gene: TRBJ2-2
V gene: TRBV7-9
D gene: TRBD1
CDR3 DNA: TGTGCCAGCAGCCCTGAGGGACAGTGGAACACCGGGGAGCTGTTTTTT
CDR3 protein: CASSPEGQWNTGELFF

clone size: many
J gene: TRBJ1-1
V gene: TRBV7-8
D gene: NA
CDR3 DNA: TGTGCCAGCAGCTCCGCGCAATTTTGGGGGAACACTGAAGCTTTCTTT
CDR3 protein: CASSSAQFWGNTEAFF

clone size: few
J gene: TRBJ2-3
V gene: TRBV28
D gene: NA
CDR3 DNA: TGTGCCAGCAGTTTATGGAAGTGGGATACGCAGTATTTT
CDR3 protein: CASSLWKWDTQYF

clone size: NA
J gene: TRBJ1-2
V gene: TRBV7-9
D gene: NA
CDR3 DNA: TGTGCCAGCAGCTCCGGGATCCTAAACTGTGGCTACACCTTC
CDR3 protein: CASSSGILNCGYTF

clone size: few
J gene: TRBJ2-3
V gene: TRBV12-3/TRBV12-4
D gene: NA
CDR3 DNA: TGTGCCAGCAGGCCCCTAGGCTCTGGCACAGATACGCAGTATTTT
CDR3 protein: CASRPLGSGTDTQYF

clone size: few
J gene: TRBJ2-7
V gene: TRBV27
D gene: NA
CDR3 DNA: TGTGCCAGCAGTCCCAATTTGGGCGAGCAGTACTTC
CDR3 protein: CASSPNLGEQYF

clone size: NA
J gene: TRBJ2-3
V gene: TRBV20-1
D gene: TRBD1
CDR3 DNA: TGCAGTGCTAGAATCCCTGGACAGGGCTCGGCAGATACGCAGTATTTT
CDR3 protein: CSARIPGQGSADTQYF

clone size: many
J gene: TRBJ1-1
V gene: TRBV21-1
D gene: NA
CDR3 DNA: TGTGCCAGCAGCCCTACGTACGCTGTTGGCACTGAAGCTTTCTTT
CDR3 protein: CASSPTYAVGTEAFF